A selection of T cell receptor beta chains follows, all from one sample in a study of hypomethylating agent response in myelodysplastic syndrome. TCRdb's table, derived via immunoSEQ multiplex PCR, lists solely in-frame clones and lacks some. The repertoire holds over 2,500 clones, with approximately 81% as singletons. Specimen: bone marrow, collected before or after starting hypomethylating agent treatment for myelodysplastic syndrome (not recorded which). Receptors originate from a human donor with myelodysplastic syndrome. Each CDR3 is given with its conserved first and last residue.

v_call,cdr3_aa
TRBV2,CASSEFRGANYGYTF
TRBV11-2,CASSLAWGNSYEQYF
TRBV19,CASTPSGRVRGKGYTF
TRBV5-6,CASSTRSGWNPRETQYF
TRBV7-6,CASSLRASRGAYNEQFF
TRBV29-1,CSVDAGGSYGYTF
TRBV6-4,CASSISGGAGTDTQYF
TRBV7-6,CASSLGLSGNTIYF
TRBV6-1,CASEVPDVYGYTF
TRBV11-2,CASSFRRGSTDTQYF
TRBV5-6,CASSPFGTPGFPYEQYF